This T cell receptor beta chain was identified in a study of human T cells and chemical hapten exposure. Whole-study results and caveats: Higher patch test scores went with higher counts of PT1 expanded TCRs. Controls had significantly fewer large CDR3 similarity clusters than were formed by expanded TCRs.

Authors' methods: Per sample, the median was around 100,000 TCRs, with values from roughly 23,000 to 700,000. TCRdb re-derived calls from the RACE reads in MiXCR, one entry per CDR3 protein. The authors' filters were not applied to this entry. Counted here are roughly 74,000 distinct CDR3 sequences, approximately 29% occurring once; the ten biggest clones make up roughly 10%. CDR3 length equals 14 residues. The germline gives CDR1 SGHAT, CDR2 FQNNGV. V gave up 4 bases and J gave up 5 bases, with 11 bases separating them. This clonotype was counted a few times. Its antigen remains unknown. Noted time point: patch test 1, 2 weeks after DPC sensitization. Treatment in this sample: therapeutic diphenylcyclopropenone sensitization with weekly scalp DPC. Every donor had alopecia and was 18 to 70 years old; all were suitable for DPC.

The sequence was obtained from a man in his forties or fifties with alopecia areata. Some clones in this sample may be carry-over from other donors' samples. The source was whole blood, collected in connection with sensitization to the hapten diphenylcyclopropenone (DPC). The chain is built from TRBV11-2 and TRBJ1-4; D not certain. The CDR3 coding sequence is TGTGCCAGCAGCTCGGGAGTGATGAATGAAAAACTGTTTTTT. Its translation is CASSSGVMNEKLFF.